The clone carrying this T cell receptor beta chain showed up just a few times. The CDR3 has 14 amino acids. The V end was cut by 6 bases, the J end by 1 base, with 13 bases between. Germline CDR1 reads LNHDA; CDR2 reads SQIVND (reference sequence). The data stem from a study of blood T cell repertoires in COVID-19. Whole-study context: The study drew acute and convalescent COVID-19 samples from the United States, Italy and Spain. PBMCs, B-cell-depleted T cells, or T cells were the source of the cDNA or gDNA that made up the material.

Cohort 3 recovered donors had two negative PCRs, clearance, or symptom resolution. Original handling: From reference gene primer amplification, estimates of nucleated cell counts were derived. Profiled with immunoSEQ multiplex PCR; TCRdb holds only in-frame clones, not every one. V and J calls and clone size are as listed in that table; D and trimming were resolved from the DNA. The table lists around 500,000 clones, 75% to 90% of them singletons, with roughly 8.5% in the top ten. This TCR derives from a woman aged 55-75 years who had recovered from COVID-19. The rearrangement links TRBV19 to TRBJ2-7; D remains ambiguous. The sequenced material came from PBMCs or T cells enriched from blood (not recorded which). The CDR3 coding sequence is TGTGCCAGTAGCCGAGGTGGGTTATCCTACGAGCAGTACTTC. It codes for CASSRGGLSYEQYF.